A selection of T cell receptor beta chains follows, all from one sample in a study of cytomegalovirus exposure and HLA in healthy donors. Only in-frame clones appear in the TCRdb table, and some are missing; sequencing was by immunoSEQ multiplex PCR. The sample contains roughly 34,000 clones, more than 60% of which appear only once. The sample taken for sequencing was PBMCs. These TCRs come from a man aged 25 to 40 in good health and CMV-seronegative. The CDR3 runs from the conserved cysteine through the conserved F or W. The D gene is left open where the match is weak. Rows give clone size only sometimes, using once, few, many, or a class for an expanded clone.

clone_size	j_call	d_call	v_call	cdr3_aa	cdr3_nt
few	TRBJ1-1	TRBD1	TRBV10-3	CATRTGTEAFF	TGTGCCACAAGGACAGGTACTGAAGCTTTCTTT
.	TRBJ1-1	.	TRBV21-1	CASSKESDRTEAFF	TGTGCCAGCAGCAAAGAGAGCGACAGAACTGAAGCTTTCTTT
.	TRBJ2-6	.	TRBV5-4	CASSLGPSSGANVLTF	TGTGCCAGCAGCTTGGGGCCCTCCTCTGGGGCCAACGTCCTGACTTTC
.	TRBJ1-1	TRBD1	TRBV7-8	CASSRTGQGMGAFF	TGTGCCAGCAGCAGAACGGGACAGGGAATGGGAGCTTTCTTT
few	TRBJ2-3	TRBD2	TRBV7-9	CASSFASGSTDTQYF	TGTGCCAGCAGCTTTGCTAGCGGTAGCACAGATACGCAGTATTTT
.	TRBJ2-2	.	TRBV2	CASSDPKGDTGELFF	TGTGCCAGCAGTGACCCCAAGGGGGACACCGGGGAGCTGTTTTTT
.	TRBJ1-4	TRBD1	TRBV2	CASRVDRGSEKLFF	TGTGCCAGCAGGGTAGACAGGGGCAGTGAAAAACTGTTTTTT
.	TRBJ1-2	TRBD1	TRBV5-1	CASSLNRGQAQGYTF	TGCGCCAGCAGCTTGAATAGGGGACAGGCTCAGGGCTACACCTTC
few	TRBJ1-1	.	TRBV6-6	CASSYVADTEAFF	TGTGCCAGCAGTTACGTGGCAGACACTGAAGCTTTCTTT
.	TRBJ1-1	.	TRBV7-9	CASSRKTSNTEAFF	TGTGCCAGCAGCCGAAAAACAAGTAACACTGAAGCTTTCTTT
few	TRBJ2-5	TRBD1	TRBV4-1	CASSQDRTGGLETQYF	TGCGCCAGCAGCCAAGACCGGACAGGGGGCCTAGAGACCCAGTACTTC
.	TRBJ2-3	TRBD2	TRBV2	CASRQTSGGADTQYF	TGTGCCAGCAGGCAGACTAGCGGGGGAGCAGATACGCAGTATTTT
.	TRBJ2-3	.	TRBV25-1	CASSASANPSTDTQYF	TGTGCCAGCAGTGCTAGCGCAAACCCTAGCACAGATACGCAGTATTTT
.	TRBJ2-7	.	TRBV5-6	CASYSTGSYEQYF	TGTGCCAGTTACTCGACAGGCTCCTACGAGCAGTACTTC
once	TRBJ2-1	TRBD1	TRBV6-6	CASSYPGQGSDEQFF	TGTGCCAGCAGTTACCCGGGACAGGGGTCAGATGAGCAGTTCTTC
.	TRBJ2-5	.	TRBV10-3	CAISAGAQETQYF	TGTGCCATCTCGGCCGGAGCCCAAGAGACCCAGTACTTC
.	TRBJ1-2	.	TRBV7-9	CASSFDRQTYGYTF	TGTGCCAGCAGCTTCGACAGACAGACGTATGGCTACACCTTC
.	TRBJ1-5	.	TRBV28	CASSLLDSLYQPQHF	TGTGCCAGCAGCCTGCTAGACAGCCTCTATCAGCCCCAGCATTTT
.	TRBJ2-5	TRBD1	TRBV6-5	CASSPGQGLQETQYF	TGTGCCAGCAGTCCGGGACAGGGGCTCCAAGAGACCCAGTACTTC
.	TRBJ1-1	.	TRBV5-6	CASSLGGRGTEAFF	TGTGCCAGCAGCTTGGGTGGCCGGGGAACTGAAGCTTTCTTT
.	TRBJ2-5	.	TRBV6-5	CATREPQETQYF	TGTGCCACCCGGGAACCCCAAGAGACCCAGTACTTC
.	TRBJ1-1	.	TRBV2	CASSQGSVAFF	TGTGCCAGCAGCCAGGGATCAGTAGCTTTCTTT
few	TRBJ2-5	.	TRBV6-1	CASSVGVGETQYF	TGTGCCAGCAGTGTCGGGGTGGGGGAGACCCAGTACTTC
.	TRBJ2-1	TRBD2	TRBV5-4	CASSLAILAGAGVEQFF	TGTGCCAGCAGCTTGGCAATCCTAGCGGGGGCCGGGGTTGAGCAGTTCTTC
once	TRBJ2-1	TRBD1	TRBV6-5	CASSLMGTGRYNEQFF	TGTGCCAGCAGTTTAATGGGGACAGGGAGATACAATGAGCAGTTCTTC
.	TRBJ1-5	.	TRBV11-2	CASSLVRTVWDNQPQHF	TGTGCCAGCAGCTTGGTCCGGACAGTCTGGGACAATCAGCCCCAGCATTTT
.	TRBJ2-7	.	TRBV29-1	CSVTGRAYEQYF	TGCAGCGTAACAGGTAGGGCCTACGAGCAGTACTTC
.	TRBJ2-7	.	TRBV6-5	CASRTSPGPYEQYF	TGTGCCAGCAGGACTAGTCCGGGCCCTTACGAGCAGTACTTC
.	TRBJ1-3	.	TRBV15	CATGGSTGNTIYF	TGTGCCACAGGAGGGTCGACCGGAAACACCATATATTTT
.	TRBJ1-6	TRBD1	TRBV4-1	CASSPTKDRNYNSPLHF	TGCGCCAGCAGCCCGACCAAGGACAGGAATTATAATTCACCCCTCCACTTT
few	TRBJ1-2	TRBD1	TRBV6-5	CASNPTSGGSGYTF	TGTGCCAGCAACCCTACCTCAGGGGGCTCTGGCTACACCTTC
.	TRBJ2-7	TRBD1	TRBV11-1	CASSSRGQGDEQYF	TGTGCCAGCAGCTCGAGAGGACAGGGGGACGAGCAGTACTTC
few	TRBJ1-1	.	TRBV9	CASSVTGQNTEAFF	TGTGCCAGCAGCGTTACTGGACAGAACACTGAAGCTTTCTTT
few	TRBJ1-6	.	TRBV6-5	CASSYSWTPLGRPLHF	TGTGCCAGCAGTTACTCGTGGACACCTCTCGGTAGACCCCTCCACTTT
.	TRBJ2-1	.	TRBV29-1	CSASDGQYNEQFF	TGCAGCGCATCAGATGGGCAGTACAATGAGCAGTTCTTC
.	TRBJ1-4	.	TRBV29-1	CSVAWGAGEKLFF	TGCAGCGTTGCTTGGGGCGCCGGGGAAAAACTGTTTTTT
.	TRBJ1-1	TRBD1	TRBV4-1	CASSHTGEADTEAFF	TGCGCCAGCAGCCACACAGGGGAAGCTGACACTGAAGCTTTCTTT
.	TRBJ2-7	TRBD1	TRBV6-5	CASSTTTGQGEQYF	TGTGCCAGCAGTACAACCACGGGACAGGGGGAGCAGTACTTC
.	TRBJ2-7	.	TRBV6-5	CASSYSVGAGRYEQYF	TGTGCCAGCAGTTACTCTGTTGGTGCAGGGAGGTACGAGCAGTACTTC
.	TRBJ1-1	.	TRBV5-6	CASSLGVNTEAFF	TGTGCCAGCAGCTTAGGAGTGAACACTGAAGCTTTCTTT
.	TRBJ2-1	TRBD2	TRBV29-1	CSVAGTSGREQFF	TGCAGCGTTGCCGGGACTAGCGGGAGGGAGCAGTTCTTC
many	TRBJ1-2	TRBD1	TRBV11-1	CASSIQGAQNGYTF	TGTGCCAGCAGCATCCAGGGGGCGCAGAATGGCTACACCTTC
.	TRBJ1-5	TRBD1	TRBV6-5	CASRRQGRNQPQHF	TGTGCCAGCAGAAGACAGGGCCGCAATCAGCCCCAGCATTTT
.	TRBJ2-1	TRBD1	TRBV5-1	CASSPGDRGQDEQFF	TGCGCCAGCAGCCCCGGGGACAGGGGGCAGGATGAGCAGTTCTTC
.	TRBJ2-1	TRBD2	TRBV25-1	CASSGPGGGAHNEQFF	TGTGCCAGCAGTGGCCCCGGCGGGGGGGCCCACAATGAGCAGTTCTTC
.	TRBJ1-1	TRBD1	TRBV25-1	CASQNSPGQGDRTEAFF	TGTGCCAGCCAGAACAGCCCGGGACAGGGGGATCGCACTGAAGCTTTCTTT
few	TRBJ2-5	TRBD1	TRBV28	CASSSYPGTGRQETQYF	TGTGCCAGCAGTTCCTATCCCGGGACAGGCCGCCAAGAGACCCAGTACTTC
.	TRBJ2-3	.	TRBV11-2	CASSFPISTQYF	TGTGCCAGCAGCTTCCCTATCTCGACGCAGTATTTT
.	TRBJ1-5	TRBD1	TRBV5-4	CASSPDRGRNQPQHF	TGTGCCAGCAGCCCCGACAGGGGGCGTAATCAGCCCCAGCATTTT
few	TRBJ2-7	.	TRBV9	CASSVVVGGEQYF	TGTGCCAGCAGCGTAGTGGTAGGCGGCGAGCAGTACTTC
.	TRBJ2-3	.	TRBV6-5	CASSRGGTDTQYF	TGTGCCAGCAGCCGCGGAGGCACAGATACGCAGTATTTT
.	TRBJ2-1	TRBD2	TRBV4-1	CASSQGIEGGLASNEQFF	TGCGCCAGCAGCCAAGGGATAGAAGGAGGACTAGCCTCCAATGAGCAGTTCTTC
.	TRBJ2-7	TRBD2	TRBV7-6	CASSAETGLRYYEQYF	TGTGCCAGCAGCGCAGAAACGGGACTACGGTACTACGAGCAGTACTTC
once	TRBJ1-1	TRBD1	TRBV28	CASSLRGTGGTEAFF	TGTGCCAGCAGTTTACGAGGGACAGGGGGGACTGAAGCTTTCTTT
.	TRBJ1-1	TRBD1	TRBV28	CASSLLRGLTEAFF	TGTGCCAGCAGTTTACTCAGGGGGCTCACTGAAGCTTTCTTT
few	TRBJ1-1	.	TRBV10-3	CAIREHEEGKKTEAFF	TGTGCCATCAGGGAGCACGAGGAGGGGAAGAAAACTGAAGCTTTCTTT
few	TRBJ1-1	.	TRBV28	CASTPPGGNTEAFF	TGTGCCAGCACTCCGCCCGGGGGGAACACTGAAGCTTTCTTT